The source of this T cell receptor beta chain is a study of blood T cells in healthy people across ages. Whole-study results and caveats: The unsorted PBMCs prevented any conclusive comparison of naive versus antigen-experienced cells.

The CDR3 loop spans 14 amino acids. Per the germline V gene, CDR1 is SQVTM and CDR2 is ANQGSEA. V lost 8 bases to trimming and J lost 0 bases, with 16 bases between them. A second about 6 to 11 cycle PCR used barcoded and J-beta primers. CDR3-containing paired-end reads numbered at least 3 million in each sample. From the 5' RACE reads, TCRdb called clonotypes with MiXCR, one entry per CDR3 protein. The sample has around 1,500,000 distinct CDR3 sequences, around two fifths seen once. Points on this clonotype: The antigen is not known.

This chain links TRBV29-1 with TRBJ1-1, with D maybe TRBD1 (6 bases). The clonotype comes from a woman aged 18-29 years in good health. Sequencing was performed on blood. CDR3 amino acids: CSSKEGHLNTEAFF. The CDR3 DNA reads as TGCAGCTCAAAAGAGGGACACCTGAACACTGAAGCTTTCTTT.